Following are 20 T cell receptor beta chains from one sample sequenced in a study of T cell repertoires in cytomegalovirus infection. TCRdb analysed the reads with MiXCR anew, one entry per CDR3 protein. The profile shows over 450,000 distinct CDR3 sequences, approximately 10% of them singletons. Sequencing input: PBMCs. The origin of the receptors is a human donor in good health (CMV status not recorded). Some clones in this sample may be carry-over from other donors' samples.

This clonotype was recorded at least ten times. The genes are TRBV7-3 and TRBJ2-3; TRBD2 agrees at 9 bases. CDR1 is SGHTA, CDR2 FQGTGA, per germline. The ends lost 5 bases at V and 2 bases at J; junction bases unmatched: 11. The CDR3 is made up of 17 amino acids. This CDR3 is CASSQLASGAFTDTQYF. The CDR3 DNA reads TGTGCCAGCAGCCAGCTCGCTAGCGGGGCGTTCACAGATACGCAGTATTTT.

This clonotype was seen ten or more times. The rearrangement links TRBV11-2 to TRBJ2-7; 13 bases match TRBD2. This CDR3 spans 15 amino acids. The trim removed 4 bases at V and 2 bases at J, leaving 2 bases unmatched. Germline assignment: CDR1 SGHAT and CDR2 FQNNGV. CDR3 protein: CASSSGLAGAYEQYF. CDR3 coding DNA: TGTGCCAGCAGCTCCGGACTAGCGGGAGCCTACGAGCAGTACTTC. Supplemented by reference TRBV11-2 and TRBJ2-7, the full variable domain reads EAGVAQSPRYKIIEKRQSVAFWCNPISGHATLYWYQQILGQGPKLLIQFQNNGVVDDSQLPKDRFSAERLKGVDSTLKIQPAKLEDSAVYLCASSSGLAGAYEQYFGPGTRLTVT.

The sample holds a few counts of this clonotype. The CDR3 is CAISRQGTSGGRNEQFF. The CDR3 bases are TGTGCCATCAGCCGGCAAGGGACTAGCGGGGGGAGGAATGAGCAGTTCTTC. The chain joins TRBV10-3 to TRBJ2-1; 15 bases agree with TRBD2. The CDR3 is 17 residues long. The germline gives CDR1 ENHRY, CDR2 SYGVKD. V trimming: 6 bases; J trimming: 7 bases; junction bases outside the gene matches: 10.

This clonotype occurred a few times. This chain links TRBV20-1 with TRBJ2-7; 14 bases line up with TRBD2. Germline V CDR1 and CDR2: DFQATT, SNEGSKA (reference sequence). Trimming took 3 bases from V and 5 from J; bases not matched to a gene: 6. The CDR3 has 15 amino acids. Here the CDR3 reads CSARSTSGGANEQYF. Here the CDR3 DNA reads TGCAGTGCTAGGTCGACTAGCGGGGGGGCCAACGAGCAGTACTTC.

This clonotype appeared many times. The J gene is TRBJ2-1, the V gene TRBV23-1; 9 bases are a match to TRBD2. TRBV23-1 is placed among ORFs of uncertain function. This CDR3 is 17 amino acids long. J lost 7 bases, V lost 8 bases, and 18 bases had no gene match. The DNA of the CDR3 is TGCGCCAGCCCTAGGCTAAGCAGGGCGGGAGGGCCTAATGAGCAGTTCTTC. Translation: CASPRLSRAGGPNEQFF.

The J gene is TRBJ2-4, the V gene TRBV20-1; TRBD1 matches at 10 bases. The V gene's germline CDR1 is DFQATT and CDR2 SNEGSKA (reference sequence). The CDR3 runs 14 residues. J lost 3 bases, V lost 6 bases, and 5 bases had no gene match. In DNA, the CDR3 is TGCAGTGCGCCGGGACAGGGGAACAAAAACATTCAGTACTTC. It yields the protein CSAPGQGNKNIQYF.

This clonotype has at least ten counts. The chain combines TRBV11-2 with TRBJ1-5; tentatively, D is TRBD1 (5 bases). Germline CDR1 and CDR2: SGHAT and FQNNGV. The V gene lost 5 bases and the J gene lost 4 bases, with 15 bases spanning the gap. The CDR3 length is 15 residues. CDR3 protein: CASSPLGGLNQPQHF. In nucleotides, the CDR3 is TGTGCCAGCAGCCCCTTGGGGGGTTTGAATCAGCCCCAGCATTTT.

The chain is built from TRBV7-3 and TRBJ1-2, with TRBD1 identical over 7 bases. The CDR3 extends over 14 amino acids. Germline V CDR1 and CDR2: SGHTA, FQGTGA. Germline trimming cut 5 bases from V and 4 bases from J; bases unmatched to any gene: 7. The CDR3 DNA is TGTGCCAGCAGCGGGATGACAGGGACCTATGGCTACACCTTC. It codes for CASSGMTGTYGYTF. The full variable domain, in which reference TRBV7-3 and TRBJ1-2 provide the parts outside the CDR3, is GAGVSQTPSNKVTEKGKYVELRCDPISGHTALYWYRQSLGQGPEFLIYFQGTGAADDSGLPNDRFFAVRPEGSVSTLKIQRTERGDSAVYLCASSGMTGTYGYTFGSGTRLTVV.

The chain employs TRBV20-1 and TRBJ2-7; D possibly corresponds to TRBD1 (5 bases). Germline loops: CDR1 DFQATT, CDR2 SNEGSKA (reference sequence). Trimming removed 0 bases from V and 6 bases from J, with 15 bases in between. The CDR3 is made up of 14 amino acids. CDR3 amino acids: CSARDPNQGGEQYF. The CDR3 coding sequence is TGCAGTGCTAGAGACCCTAACCAGGGTGGCGAGCAGTACTTC.

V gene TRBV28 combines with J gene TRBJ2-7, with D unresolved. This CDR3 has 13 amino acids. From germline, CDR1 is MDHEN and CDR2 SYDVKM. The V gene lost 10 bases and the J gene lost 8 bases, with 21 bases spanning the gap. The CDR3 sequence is CATRPGQTPQQYF. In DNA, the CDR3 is TGTGCCACCCGCCCCGGGCAGACCCCTCAGCAGTACTTC.

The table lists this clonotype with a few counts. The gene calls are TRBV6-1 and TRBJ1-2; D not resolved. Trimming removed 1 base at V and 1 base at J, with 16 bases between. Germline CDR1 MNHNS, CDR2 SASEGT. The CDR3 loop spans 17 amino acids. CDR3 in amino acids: CASSEEGRPNFNYGYTF. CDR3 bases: TGTGCCAGCAGTGAAGAAGGCCGGCCGAACTTTAACTATGGCTACACCTTC.

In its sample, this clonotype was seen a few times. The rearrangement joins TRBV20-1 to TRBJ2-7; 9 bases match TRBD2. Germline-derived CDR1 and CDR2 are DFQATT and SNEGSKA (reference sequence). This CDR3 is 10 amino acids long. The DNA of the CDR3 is TGCGCGGTAGCGGGAGACGAGCAGTACTTC. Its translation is CAVAGDEQYF.

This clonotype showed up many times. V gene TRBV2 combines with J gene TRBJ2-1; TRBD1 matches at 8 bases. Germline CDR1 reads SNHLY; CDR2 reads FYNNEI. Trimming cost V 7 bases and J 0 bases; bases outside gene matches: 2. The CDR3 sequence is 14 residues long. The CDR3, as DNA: TGTGCCAGCAAGGGGACAGGCTCCTACAATGAGCAGTTCTTC. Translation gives CASKGTGSYNEQFF.

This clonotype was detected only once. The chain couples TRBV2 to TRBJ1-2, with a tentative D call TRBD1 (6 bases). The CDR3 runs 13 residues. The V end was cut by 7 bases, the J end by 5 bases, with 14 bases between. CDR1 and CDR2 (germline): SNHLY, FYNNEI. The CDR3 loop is CASTEQGPYGYTF. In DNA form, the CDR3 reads TGTGCCAGCACCGAACAGGGACCGTATGGCTACACCTTC.

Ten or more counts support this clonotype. Here the CDR3 reads CASSQYPRTANTEAFF. As DNA, the CDR3 is TGTGCCAGTAGTCAATACCCCCGGACAGCGAACACTGAAGCTTTCTTT. J is TRBJ1-1 and V is TRBV19; D may be TRBD1 (6 bases). Germline V gene lookup returns CDR1 LNHDA and CDR2 SQIVND (reference sequence). This CDR3 spans 16 amino acids. V lost 5 bases and J lost 1, with 17 bases in between.

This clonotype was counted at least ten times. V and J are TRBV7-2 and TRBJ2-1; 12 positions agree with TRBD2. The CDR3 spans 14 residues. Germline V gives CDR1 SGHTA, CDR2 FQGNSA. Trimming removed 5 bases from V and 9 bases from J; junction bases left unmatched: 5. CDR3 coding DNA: TGTGCCAGCAGCCTAGGACTAGCGGGAACTGAGCAGTTCTTC. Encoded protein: CASSLGLAGTEQFF.

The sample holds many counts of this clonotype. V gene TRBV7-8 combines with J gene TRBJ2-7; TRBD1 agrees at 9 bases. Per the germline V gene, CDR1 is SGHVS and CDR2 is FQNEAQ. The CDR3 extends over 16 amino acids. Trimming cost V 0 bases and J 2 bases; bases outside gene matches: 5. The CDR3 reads CASSLAGTGRTYEQYF. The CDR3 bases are TGTGCCAGCAGCTTAGCTGGGACAGGGAGGACCTACGAGCAGTACTTC.

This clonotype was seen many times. CDR3 in amino acids: CASSLKRDRWETQYF. The CDR3 DNA is TGTGCCAGCAGTTTAAAAAGGGACCGTTGGGAGACCCAGTACTTC. The genes are TRBV7-9 and TRBJ2-5; D could derive from TRBD1 or TRBD2 (5 bases each). V lost 6 bases and J lost 5, with 19 bases in between. CDR3 size: 15 residues. Germline V gives CDR1 SEHNR, CDR2 FQNEAQ (reference sequence).

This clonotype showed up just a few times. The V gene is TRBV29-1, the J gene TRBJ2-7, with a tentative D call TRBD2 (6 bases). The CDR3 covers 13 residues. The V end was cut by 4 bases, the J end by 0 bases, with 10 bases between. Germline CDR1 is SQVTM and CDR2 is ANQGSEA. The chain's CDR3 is CSVARDFSYEQYF. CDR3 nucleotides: TGCAGCGTTGCGAGGGACTTCTCCTACGAGCAGTACTTC.

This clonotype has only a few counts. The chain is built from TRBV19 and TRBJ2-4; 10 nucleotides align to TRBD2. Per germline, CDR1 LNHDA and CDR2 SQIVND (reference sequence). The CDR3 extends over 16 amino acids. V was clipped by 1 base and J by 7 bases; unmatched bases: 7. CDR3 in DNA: TGTGCCAGTAGTATAGGGACTAGCGGAGGAGGGAACATTCAGTACTTC. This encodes CASSIGTSGGGNIQYF.